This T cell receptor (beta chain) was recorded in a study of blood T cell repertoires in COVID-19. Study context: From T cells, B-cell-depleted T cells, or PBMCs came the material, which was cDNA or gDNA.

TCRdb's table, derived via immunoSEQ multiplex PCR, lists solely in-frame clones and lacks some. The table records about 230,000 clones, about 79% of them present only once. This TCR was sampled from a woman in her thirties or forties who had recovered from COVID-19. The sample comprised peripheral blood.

CDR3 in DNA: TGTGCCAGCAGTGAACAGGGGGCGCTGGAAGAGACCCAGTACTTC. Protein product: CASSEQGALEETQYF. This chain links TRBV2 with TRBJ2-5; 8 positions match TRBD1. Germline assignment: CDR1 SNHLY and CDR2 FYNNEI. The V and J ends lost 2 bases and 3 bases, in that order; junction bases with no gene match: 5. This CDR3 region has 15 residues.